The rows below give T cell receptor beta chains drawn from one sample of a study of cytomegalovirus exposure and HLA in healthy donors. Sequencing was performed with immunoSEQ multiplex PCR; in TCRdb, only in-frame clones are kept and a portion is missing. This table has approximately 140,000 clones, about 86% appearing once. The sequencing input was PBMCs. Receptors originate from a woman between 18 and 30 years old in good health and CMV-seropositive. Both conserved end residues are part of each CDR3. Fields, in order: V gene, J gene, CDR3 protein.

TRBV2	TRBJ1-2	CASSEAEGASGYGYTF
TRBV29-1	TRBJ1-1	CSVEEYTGYGAFF
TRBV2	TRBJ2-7	CASSRRTEDEQYF
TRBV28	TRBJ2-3	CASSLVLGQILVFGTQYF
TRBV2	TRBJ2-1	CASSPRTSGEQFF
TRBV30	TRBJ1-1	CAWSWDKNTEAFF
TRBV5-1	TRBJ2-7	CASSRQGRAGEQYF
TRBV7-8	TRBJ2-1	CASSAHQGTGIHEQFF
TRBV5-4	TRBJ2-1	CASSLETSGGNEQFF
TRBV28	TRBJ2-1	CASSSGGADNEQFF
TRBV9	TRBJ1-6	CASSVDPTDLAYNSPLHF
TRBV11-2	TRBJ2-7	CASSLRLELEQYF
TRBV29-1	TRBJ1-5	CSVTGQGSSGNQPQHF
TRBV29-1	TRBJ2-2	CSVALPGQGVTGELFF
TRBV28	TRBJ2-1	CASSQRTGHSYNEQFF
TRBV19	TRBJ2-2	CASSYSTTGELFF
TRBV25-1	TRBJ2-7	CVKGRLAESYEQYF
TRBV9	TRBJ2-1	CASSDGLAVYNEQFF
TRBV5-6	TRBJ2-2	CASDRGAGELFF
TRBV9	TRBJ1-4	CASSVGGSTNEKLFF
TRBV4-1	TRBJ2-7	CASSQAPVYEQYF
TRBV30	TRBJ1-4	CAWSVFRVSTNEKLFF
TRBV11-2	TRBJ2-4	CASSLSGGRNIQYF
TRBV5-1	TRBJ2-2	CASSLTVRGNGELFF
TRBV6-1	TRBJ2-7	CASSDVVGGRFYEQYF
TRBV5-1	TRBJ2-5	CASSFSGVQETQYF
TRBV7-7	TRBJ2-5	CASSQGTGGQTQYF
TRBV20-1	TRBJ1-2	CSAGSGYTF
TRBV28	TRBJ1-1	CASSDRSLTEAFF
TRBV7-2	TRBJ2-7	CASSPSGQGYEQYF
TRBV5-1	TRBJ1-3	CASAAGEPGNTIYF
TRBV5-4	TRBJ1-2	CASSHRPGQGSLNYGYTF
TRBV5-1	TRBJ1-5	CASSPGGTSNQPQHF
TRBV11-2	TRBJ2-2	CASSLAGGDTGELFF